One sample yielded the 7 T cell receptor beta chains listed below, sequenced in a study of early T cells in non-severe SARS-CoV-2 infection. A single record per CDR3 protein comes from TCRdb applying MiXCR to the 5' RACE reads. The repertoire holds fewer than 45,000 distinct CDR3 sequences, with nearly 10% as singletons. Sequenced sample: whole blood. These receptors were taken from an adult who was a healthcare worker with PCR-confirmed SARS-CoV-2 infection or an uninfected control (not recorded which).

In this sample, this clonotype turned up once. One junction end does not reproduce the germline sequence, and a read error may be involved. The CDR3 protein is CASSQMWGNTGAFF. The CDR3 DNA is TGTGCCAGCAGCCAAATGTGGGGAAACACTGGAGCTTTCTTT. The chain carries TRBV3-1 and TRBJ1-1; D is undetermined. Per the germline V gene, CDR1 is LGHDT and CDR2 is YNNKEL (reference sequence). This CDR3 has 14 amino acids.

Many counts were recorded for this clonotype. One end of the junction does not line up with germline, which may come from a read error. The gene calls are TRBV19 and TRBJ1-2, with TRBD1 matching over 9 bases. The germline gives CDR1 LNHDA, CDR2 SQIVND (reference sequence). The CDR3 runs to 12 residues. CDR3 nucleotide sequence: TGTGCCAGTAGACTCACAGGGGGCGTGATGCACTTC. Protein: CASRLTGGVMHF.

There are many counts of this clonotype. This chain links TRBV20-1 with TRBJ2-4, with TRBD1 identical over 10 bases. Germline loops: CDR1 DFQATT, CDR2 SNEGSKA (reference sequence). The CDR3 contains 16 residues. Germline trimming cut 5 bases from V and 1 base from J; bases unmatched to any gene: 8. CDR3 nucleotide sequence: TGCAGTGCTTCGGGACAGGGGTTCTCGGCCAAAAACATTCAGTACTTC. Protein sequence: CSASGQGFSAKNIQYF.

The CDR3 loop reads CASSIAGVGGYTF. The DNA of the CDR3 is TGTGCCAGTAGTATAGCTGGGGTTGGAGGCTACACCTTC. This chain connects TRBV19 to TRBJ1-2; D ambiguous. This CDR3 spans 13 amino acids. The germline V and J ends were trimmed by 1 base and 8 bases, with 11 bases remaining between them. Germline loops: CDR1 LNHDA, CDR2 SQIVND (reference sequence).

In its sample, this clonotype was seen a few times. V gene TRBV20-1 combines with J gene TRBJ2-7; TRBD1 agrees at 9 bases. After removal of 5 bases from V and 8 bases from J, the junction contained 10 bases not matched to a gene. CDR1 and CDR2 from the germline V gene are DFQATT and SNEGSKA (reference sequence). This CDR3 comprises 13 residues. CDR3 amino acids: CSAPLGQGEKQYF. CDR3 nucleotide sequence: TGCAGTGCTCCCCTGGGACAGGGCGAGAAGCAGTACTTC.

There are many counts of this clonotype. The chain is built from TRBV20-1 and TRBJ2-3; the match to TRBD2 covers 9 bases. The CDR3 contains 19 residues. J was trimmed by 4 bases and V by 0 bases; bases with no gene match: 17. CDR1 is DFQATT and CDR2 is SNEGSKA in the germline V gene (reference sequence). This CDR3 is CSARDFQLEGGGAPDTQYF. CDR3 bases: TGCAGTGCTAGAGACTTCCAACTTGAGGGCGGGGGGGCCCCAGATACGCAGTATTTT.

The J gene is TRBJ2-5, the V gene TRBV11-1, with 8 positions matching TRBD1. CDR1 and CDR2 from the germline V gene are SGHAT and FQDESV (reference sequence). The CDR3 is 14 residues long. Trimming at V came to 5 bases and at J to 5 bases, leaving 7 bases not matched to a gene. The CDR3 loop is CASSPRTGMETQYF. The CDR3 DNA sequence: TGTGCCAGCAGCCCGAGGACAGGGATGGAGACCCAGTACTTC.